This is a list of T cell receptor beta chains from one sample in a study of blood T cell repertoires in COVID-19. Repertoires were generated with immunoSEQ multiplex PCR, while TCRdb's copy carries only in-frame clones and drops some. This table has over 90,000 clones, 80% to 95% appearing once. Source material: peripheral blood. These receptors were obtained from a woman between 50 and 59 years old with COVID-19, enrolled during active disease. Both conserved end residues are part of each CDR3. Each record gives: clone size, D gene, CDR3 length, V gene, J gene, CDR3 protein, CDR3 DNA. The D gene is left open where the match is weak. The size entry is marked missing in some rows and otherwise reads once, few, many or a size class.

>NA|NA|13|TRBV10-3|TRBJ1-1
CAISGGLDTEAFF
TGTGCCATCAGTGGAGGGTTGGACACTGAAGCTTTCTTT
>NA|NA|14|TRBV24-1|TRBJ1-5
CATSDFSGNQPQHF
TGTGCCACCAGTGATTTCTCGGGGAATCAGCCCCAGCATTTT
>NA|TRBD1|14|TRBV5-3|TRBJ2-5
CARSLTGGTETQYF
TGTGCCAGAAGCTTGACAGGGGGGACAGAGACCCAGTACTTC
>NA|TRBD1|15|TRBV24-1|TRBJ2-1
CATSPPRGTYNEQFF
TGTGCCACCAGTCCCCCCAGGGGGACCTACAATGAGCAGTTCTTC
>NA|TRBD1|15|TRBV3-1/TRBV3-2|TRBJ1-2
CASSQEGQKHYGYTF
TGTGCCAGCAGCCAAGAGGGACAGAAGCACTATGGCTACACCTTC
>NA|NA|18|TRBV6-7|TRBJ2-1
CASSPTRWLRASESEQFF
TGTGCCAGCAGCCCCACCCGATGGTTGCGGGCTTCCGAATCTGAGCAGTTCTTC
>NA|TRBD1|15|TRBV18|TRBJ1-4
CASSPPGTVNEKLFF
TGTGCCAGCTCACCACCCGGGACAGTAAATGAAAAACTGTTTTTT
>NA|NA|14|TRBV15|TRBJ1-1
CATRYQGGNTEAFF
TGTGCCACCAGGTATCAGGGCGGGAACACTGAAGCTTTCTTT
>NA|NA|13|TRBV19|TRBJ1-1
CASKTGQATEAFF
TGTGCCAGTAAAACAGGGCAGGCCACTGAAGCTTTCTTT
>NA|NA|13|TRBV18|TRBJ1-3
CASSPTAGNTIYF
TGTGCCAGCTCACCCACTGCTGGAAACACCATATATTTT
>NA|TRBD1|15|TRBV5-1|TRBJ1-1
CASSPGQGTNTEAFF
TGCGCCAGCAGCCCGGGACAGGGAACGAACACTGAAGCTTTCTTT
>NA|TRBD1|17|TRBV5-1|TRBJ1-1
CASSSFWSTGGFTEAFF
TGCGCCAGCAGCTCATTCTGGTCGACAGGGGGTTTCACTGAAGCTTTCTTT
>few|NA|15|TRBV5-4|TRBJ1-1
CASSLGTALNTEAFF
TGTGCCAGCAGCTTGGGGACAGCGCTAAACACTGAAGCTTTCTTT
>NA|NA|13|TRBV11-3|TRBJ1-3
CASSGVSGNTIYF
TGTGCCAGCTCGGGGGTCTCTGGAAACACCATATATTTT
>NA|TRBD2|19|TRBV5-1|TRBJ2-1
CASSLELAGGRLLYNEQFF
TGCGCCAGCAGCTTGGAGCTAGCGGGGGGGCGTCTCCTCTACAATGAGCAGTTCTTC
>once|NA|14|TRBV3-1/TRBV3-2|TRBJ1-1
CASSQGARGTEAFF
TGTGCCAGCAGCCAAGGAGCAAGGGGGACTGAAGCTTTCTTT
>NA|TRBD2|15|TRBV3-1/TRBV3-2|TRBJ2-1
CASSPLSGGAWEQFF
TGTGCCAGCAGCCCCCTTAGCGGGGGGGCGTGGGAGCAGTTCTTC
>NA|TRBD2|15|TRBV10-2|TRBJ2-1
CASPSGTSGDYEQFF
TGCGCCAGCCCCTCCGGGACTAGCGGGGATTATGAGCAGTTCTTC
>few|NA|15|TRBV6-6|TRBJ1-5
CASRTSGYSNQPQHF
TGTGCCAGCAGAACATCAGGGTATAGCAATCAGCCCCAGCATTTT
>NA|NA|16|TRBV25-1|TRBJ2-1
CASSRRGRGEYNEQFF
TGTGCCAGCAGTCGAAGGGGGCGGGGGGAGTACAATGAGCAGTTCTTC
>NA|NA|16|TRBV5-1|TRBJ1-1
CASSLGQGALNTEAFF
TGCGCCAGCAGCTTGGGGCAGGGCGCCTTGAACACTGAAGCTTTCTTT
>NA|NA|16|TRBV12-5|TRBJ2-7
CASGSSRLTGAYEQYF
TGTGCTAGTGGCTCATCAAGGTTGACCGGGGCCTACGAGCAGTACTTC
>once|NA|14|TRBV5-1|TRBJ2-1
CASSLAVTYNEQFF
TGCGCCAGCAGCTTGGCAGTTACCTACAATGAGCAGTTCTTC
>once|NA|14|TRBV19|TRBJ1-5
CASSIVTGNQPQHF
TGTGCCAGTAGTATAGTTACCGGGAATCAGCCCCAGCATTTT
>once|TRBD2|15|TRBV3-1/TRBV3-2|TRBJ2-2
CASSLFSGGAGELFF
TGTGCCAGCAGCCTCTTTAGCGGGGGGGCCGGGGAGCTGTTTTTT
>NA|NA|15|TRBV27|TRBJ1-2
CASSFGVGGENGYTF
TGTGCCAGCAGTTTTGGGGTTGGGGGCGAGAATGGCTACACCTTC
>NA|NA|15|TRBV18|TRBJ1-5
CASSPIQFSVQPQHF
TGTGCCAGCTCACCAATACAGTTTTCTGTTCAGCCCCAGCATTTT
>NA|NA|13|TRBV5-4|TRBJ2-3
CASSMTYTDTQYF
TGTGCCAGCAGCATGACTTACACAGATACGCAGTATTTT
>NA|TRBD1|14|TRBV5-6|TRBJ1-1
CASSLGQVYTEAFF
TGTGCCAGCAGCCTGGGACAGGTTTACACTGAAGCTTTCTTT
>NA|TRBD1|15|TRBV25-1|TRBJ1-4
CASRGSGGASEKLFF
TGTGCCAGCAGAGGATCAGGGGGCGCATCTGAAAAACTGTTTTTT